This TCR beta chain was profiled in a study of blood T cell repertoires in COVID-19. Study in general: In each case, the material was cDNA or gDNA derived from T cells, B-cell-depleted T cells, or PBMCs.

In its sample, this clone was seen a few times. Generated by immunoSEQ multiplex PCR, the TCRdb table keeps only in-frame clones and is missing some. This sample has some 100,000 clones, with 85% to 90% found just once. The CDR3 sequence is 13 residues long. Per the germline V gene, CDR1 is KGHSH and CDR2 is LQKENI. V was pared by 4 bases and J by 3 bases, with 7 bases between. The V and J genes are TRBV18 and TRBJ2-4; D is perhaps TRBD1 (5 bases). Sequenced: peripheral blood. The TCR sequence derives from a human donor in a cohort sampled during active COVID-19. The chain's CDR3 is CASSLDIKNIQYF. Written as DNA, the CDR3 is TGTGCCAGCTCACTGGACATCAAAAACATTCAGTACTTC. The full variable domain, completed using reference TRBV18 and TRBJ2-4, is NAGVMQNPRHLVRRRGQEARLRCSPMKGHSHVYWYRQLPEEGLKFMVYLQKENIIDESGMPKERFSAEFPKEGPSILRIQQVVRGDSAAYFCASSLDIKNIQYFGAGTRLSVL.